Following are 8 T cell receptor beta chains from one sample sequenced in a study of T-cell reconstitution after alpha-beta-depleted transplantation in children (dated by TCRdb to the mid-2010s). The treatment or condition label of this sample denotes: allogeneic hematopoietic cell transplantation with graft depleted of TCRalphabeta T cells and CD19 B cells. The method behind the library was PCR. The reads were generated on an Illumina HiSeq 2500. TCR libraries were prepared with molecular barcoding, using unique molecular identifiers to normalize TCRbeta repertoire quantification. TCRdb took the public reads, trimmed them with fastp at Q25, ran MiXCR for clone calling and kept in-frame beta chains. Here each entry gathers all rows of one CDR3 protein and keeps the most common genes and DNA. A total of 600,000 to 700,000 distinct CDR3 sequences appear in this sample, about an eighth of them only once. The top ten clones comprise 0.65% to 0.9% of the sample.

Source: PBMCs, taken before TCRalphabeta/CD19-depleted stem cell transplant. Receptors originate from a girl aged 2-15 years with congenital amegakaryocytic thrombocytopenia, due to receive a stem cell transplant.

This clonotype showed up many times. The chain carries TRBV18 and TRBJ2-7, with 7 positions matching TRBD2. V trimming: 3 bases; J trimming: 4 bases; junction bases outside the gene matches: 6. This CDR3 spans 14 amino acids. Germline CDR1 reads KGHSH; CDR2 reads LQKENI. The CDR3 DNA reads TGTGCCAGCTCACCCGGGGGGACGATTTACGAGCAGTACTTC. Protein: CASSPGGTIYEQYF.

The table lists this clonotype with a few counts. This chain connects TRBV5-1 to TRBJ2-1; 9 bases align to TRBD1. Trimming removed 4 bases from V and 3 bases from J; junction bases left unmatched: 5. CDR3 length: 15 residues. Germline loops: CDR1 SGHRS, CDR2 YFSETQ. CDR3 nucleotide sequence: TGCGCCAGCAGCATGGACAGGGGTTACTACAATGAGCAGTTCTTC. It codes for CASSMDRGYYNEQFF. Using reference TRBV5-1 and TRBJ2-1 for the parts outside the CDR3, the full variable domain is KAGVTQTPRYLIKTRGQQVTLSCSPISGHRSVSWYQQTPGQGLQFLFEYFSETQRNKGNFPGRFSGRQFSNSRSEMNVSTLELGDSALYLCASSMDRGYYNEQFFGPGTRLTVL.

V usage is TRBV6-1 and J usage is TRBJ2-7; 9 bases match TRBD1. The CDR3 totals 12 residues. The V segment lost 7 bases and the J segment 5 bases; nucleotides outside the gene matches: 3. The germline V gene has CDR1 MNHNS and CDR2 SASEGT. CDR3 residues: CASTWTGDEQYF. In DNA, the CDR3 is TGTGCCAGCACCTGGACAGGGGACGAGCAGTACTTC.

This clonotype came up a few times. The chain links TRBV10-3 to TRBJ2-3, with D unresolved. This CDR3 comprises 13 residues. CDR1 is ENHRY, CDR2 SYGVKD, per germline. V was cut by 5 bases and J by 5 bases, with 11 bases left in between. DNA for the CDR3: TGTGCCATCAGTTGGGGAAGTAGAGATACGCAGTATTTT. This sequence encodes CAISWGSRDTQYF.

In its sample, this clonotype was seen a few times. The chain recombines TRBV20-1 with TRBJ2-1; D not certain. Per germline, CDR1 DFQATT and CDR2 SNEGSKA (reference sequence). The CDR3 runs to 12 residues. Between the trimmed V and J ends, which lost 3 bases and 8 bases, there was a span of 11 bases. The chain's CDR3 is CSARGASDEQFF. The CDR3 region has the DNA TGCAGTGCTAGGGGCGCGAGCGATGAGCAGTTCTTC.

This clonotype turned up a few times. The chain uses TRBV20-1 and TRBJ2-1; 9 nucleotides match TRBD2. The ends lost 3 bases at V and 8 bases at J; junction bases unmatched: 11. Germline CDR1 is DFQATT and CDR2 is SNEGSKA (reference sequence). The length of the CDR3 is 15 residues. CDR3 loop: CSARGWKREADEQFF. The CDR3 nucleotides read TGCAGTGCTAGGGGGTGGAAGCGGGAGGCGGATGAGCAGTTCTTC.

This clonotype was detected ten times or more. DNA of the CDR3: TGTGCCATCAGTGTTGGGGCGGTAATGGATACGCAGTATTTT. Protein: CAISVGAVMDTQYF. The V call is TRBV10-3, the J call TRBJ2-3; TRBD1 might be the D (5 bases). CDR3 length equals 14 residues. CDR1 and CDR2 from the germline V gene are ENHRY and SYGVKD. V shed 4 bases and J shed 6 bases, with 14 bases lying between them.

The genes are TRBV7-9 and TRBJ2-3; D ambiguous. CDR3 size: 15 residues. The V gene's germline CDR1 is SEHNR and CDR2 FQNEAQ (reference sequence). The ends were cut back, 1 base at V and 5 bases at J, with 13 bases in the middle. In DNA form, the CDR3 reads TGTGCCAGCAGCTTAGATCGTAAAAGGGAAGATACGCAGTATTTT. It codes for CASSLDRKREDTQYF.